This is a list of T cell receptor beta chains from one sample in a study of T cells expressing NK-cell markers. After re-calling the 5' RACE reads, TCRdb lists one entry per CDR3 protein, DNA absent. The sample table sets out 300,000 to 450,000 distinct CDR3 sequences. The sequenced sample consisted of blood T cells: a sorted CD56 or NKG2C T cell subset, CD4+ or CD8+ T cells, or bulk PBMC T cells (not recorded which). The receptors here all came from a man aged 18-75 years in good health. Each CDR3 is given with its conserved first and last residue.

len	j_gene	v_gene	CDR3aa
15	TRBJ2-1	TRBV9	CASSVLGQNYNEQFF
15	TRBJ2-7	TRBV5-5	CASSLERDARGTTYF
14	TRBJ1-5	TRBV27	CASSSRQEAQPQHF
15	TRBJ1-6	TRBV20-1	CSAREKQGVYSPLHF
20	TRBJ2-5	TRBV30	CAWVTFRSGPDKAPVETQYF
15	TRBJ2-1	TRBV18	CASSPEVSPNNEQFF
16	TRBJ1-3	TRBV18	CASSPFGTASGNTIYF
17	TRBJ1-3	TRBV28	CASSQTGAFSSGNTIYF
14	TRBJ1-6	TRBV7-9	CASSQTGTYSPLHF
15	TRBJ1-5	TRBV12-3/TRBV12-4	CASATGGYSNQPQHF
14	TRBJ2-1	TRBV20-1	CSAASGRGANEQFF
15	TRBJ1-5	TRBV20-1	CSARETGRQNQPQHF
14	TRBJ2-7	TRBV20-1	CSAPIWTGEYEQYF
13	TRBJ2-7	TRBV10-3	CAISESRKDEQYF
13	TRBJ1-6	TRBV10-3	CAIKGDIPSPLHF
12	TRBJ2-4	TRBV6-1	CASSERGDIQYF
14	TRBJ1-5	TRBV5-5	CASSLRNSNQPQHF
13	TRBJ1-2	TRBV20-1	CSARPAGGYGYTF
15	TRBJ2-5	TRBV5-1	CASSLFNRGSETQYF
16	TRBJ2-1	TRBV11-2	CASSPRGLVIRDEQFF
14	TRBJ1-1	TRBV2	CASRKGRENTEAFF
14	TRBJ2-7	TRBV2	CASSPRGPTYEQYF
14	TRBJ1-1	TRBV20-1	CSASGGNPNTEAFF
16	TRBJ2-2	TRBV4-1	CASSQGLAGIAGELFF
20	TRBJ2-1	TRBV19	CASSIRGTSGTRSSYNEQFF
14	TRBJ1-3	TRBV12-3/TRBV12-4	CASTRRRVGNTIYF
13	TRBJ2-7	TRBV11-2	CASRSGGVYEQYF
15	TRBJ2-3	TRBV5-1	CASSPTSGVTDTQYF
15	TRBJ1-1	TRBV11-2	CASRNRGQGNTEAFF
17	TRBJ2-5	TRBV5-1	CASSPRGTSGGQETQYF
17	TRBJ2-6	TRBV20-1	CSARAPGQASGANVLTF
13	TRBJ2-5	TRBV2	CARTSGGLETQYF
11	TRBJ2-1	TRBV12-3/TRBV12-4	CASSRGVEQFF
17	TRBJ1-1	TRBV5-1	CASSFGGAKRPNTEAFF
15	TRBJ2-3	TRBV7-9	CASDLRGSETDTQYF
14	TRBJ2-7	TRBV28	CASFGFGLTYEQYF
15	TRBJ1-2	TRBV15	CATSRDGWGSNGYTF
16	TRBJ2-2	TRBV18	CASSPQQGADTGELFF
13	TRBJ2-7	TRBV6-5	CASSYSKQAEQYF
15	TRBJ2-2	TRBV6-1	CASSNRDRGTGELFF
15	TRBJ2-3	TRBV5-1	CASSWGAGVTDTQYF
13	TRBJ1-4	TRBV10-3	CATNGQINEKLFF